This passage covers 18 T cell receptor beta chains from one sample sequenced in a study of control samples from healthy donors and cancer patients. The table came from immunoSEQ multiplex PCR; TCRdb's copy has only in-frame clones and leaves some out. In the table there are over 85,000 clones, over 90% of which are singletons. The sample consisted of blood. Receptors were obtained from a woman aged 25 to 39 in good health.

A single count supports this clone. The rearrangement joins TRBV10-3 to TRBJ2-1, with D tentatively TRBD1 (5 bases). V was clipped by 0 bases and J by 6 bases, with 18 bases between them. The CDR3 is 17 residues long. Germline-derived CDR1 and CDR2 are ENHRY and SYGVKD. CDR3 sequence reads: CAISESKGRAASNEQFF. The CDR3 DNA reads TGTGCCATCAGTGAGTCGAAAGGCAGGGCAGCGTCCAATGAGCAGTTCTTC.

The chain joins TRBV4-1 to TRBJ1-1; TRBD1 aligns across 9 bases. The germline gives CDR1 MGHRA, CDR2 YSYEKL. Trimming removed 4 bases from V and 1 base from J; junction bases left unmatched: 1. This CDR3 region has 14 residues. The CDR3, as DNA: TGCGCCAGCAGCCCGGACAGGGGGAACACTGAAGCTTTCTTT. Amino acid sequence: CASSPDRGNTEAFF.

The chain links TRBV19 to TRBJ1-3; 7 bases line up with TRBD1. Germline assignment: CDR1 LNHDA and CDR2 SQIVND (reference sequence). The ends lost 0 bases at V and 6 bases at J; junction bases unmatched: 8. The CDR3 runs 16 residues. This chain's CDR3 is CASSIDGTGVSNTIYF. The CDR3 DNA follows: TGTGCCAGTAGTATAGATGGTACAGGGGTTTCAAACACCATATATTTT.

The rearrangement uses TRBV7-3 and TRBJ1-6; D remains ambiguous. Germline V gene sequence: CDR1 SGHTA, CDR2 FQGTGA. CDR3 length: 14 amino acids. The V end lost 3 bases, the J end lost 3 bases, and 6 bases lay between the germline ends. The CDR3 spells CASSFGSYNSPLHF. Here the CDR3 DNA reads TGTGCCAGCAGCTTCGGCAGCTATAATTCACCCCTCCACTTT.

V and J are TRBV30 and TRBJ1-3, with unresolved D. The V gene's germline CDR1 is GTSNPN and CDR2 SVGIG (reference sequence). The CDR3 is 12 amino acids. The V and J ends lost 4 bases and 4 bases respectively, with 8 bases between them. CDR3 region: CAWKKSGNTIYF. The CDR3 DNA follows: TGTGCCTGGAAAAAGTCGGGAAACACCATATATTTT.

The V gene is TRBV21-1, the J gene TRBJ2-2. TRBV21-1 has pseudogene status. The CDR3 runs to 15 residues. The DNA of the CDR3 is TGTGCCAGCAGCAAAAAAGAGCCAGACACCGGGGAGCTGTTTTTT. It yields the protein CASSKKEPDTGELFF.

The CDR3 nucleotides are TGTGCCAGCAGCGTCCAGGACCGGGGGGGCAACAATGAGCAGTTCTTC. The encoded protein is CASSVQDRGGNNEQFF. The chain has TRBV4-2 and TRBJ2-1; TRBD2 aligns across 8 bases. The V and J ends lost 5 bases and 5 bases, in that order; junction bases with no gene match: 11. The CDR3 has 16 amino acids. CDR1 and CDR2 from the germline V gene are LGHNA and YNFKEQ.

This clone was counted once. The chain is built from TRBV19 and TRBJ2-1; the D call may be TRBD1 or TRBD2 (5 bases each). The CDR3 contains 14 residues. V was trimmed by 7 bases and J by 4 bases, leaving 14 bases between them. Germline V lookup: CDR1 LNHDA, CDR2 SQIVND (reference sequence). CDR3 nucleotides: TGTGCCAGTAAGGGGCGAGGGCGGTACAATGAGCAGTTCTTC. This encodes CASKGRGRYNEQFF.

As DNA, the CDR3 is TGTGCCAGCAGTGAATTGCGGGGGGGATATAGCAATCAGCCCCAGCATTTT. It specifies CASSELRGGYSNQPQHF. V and J are TRBV6-1 and TRBJ1-5, with a possible D match to TRBD1 (5 bases). V dropped 2 bases and J dropped 0 bases, with 14 bases sitting between them. This CDR3 has 17 amino acids. Germline CDR1 MNHNS, CDR2 SASEGT.

This chain connects TRBV27 to TRBJ1-1, with 7 bases identical to TRBD1. The CDR3 is made up of 13 amino acids. CDR1 is MNHEY, CDR2 SMNVEV, per germline (reference sequence). The V segment lost 5 bases and the J segment 5 bases; nucleotides outside the gene matches: 5. The CDR3 reads CASSLWDRTEAFF. The CDR3 DNA reads TGTGCCAGCAGTCTATGGGACAGAACTGAAGCTTTCTTT.

This rearrangement joins TRBV7-9 to TRBJ2-7; 13 bases agree with TRBD2. The length of the CDR3 is 16 residues. Germline assignment: CDR1 SEHNR and CDR2 FQNEAQ (reference sequence). With V trimmed by 6 bases and J by 6 bases, 11 bases remained unmatched. CDR3 region: CASSFPLGLAGAEQYF. CDR3 in DNA: TGTGCCAGCAGTTTCCCATTAGGACTAGCGGGAGCCGAGCAGTACTTC.

CDR3 loop: CASSETENTEAFF. The CDR3 DNA reads as TGTGCCAGCAGTGAAACAGAGAACACTGAAGCTTTCTTT. The chain is built from TRBV6-1 and TRBJ1-1; D not resolved. The CDR3 has 13 residues. Germline CDR1 MNHNS, CDR2 SASEGT. The V gene lost 2 bases and the J gene lost 1 base, with 5 bases spanning the gap.

The chain joins TRBV28 to TRBJ2-7; possible D gene TRBD2, 5 bases. Per the germline V gene, CDR1 is MDHEN and CDR2 is SYDVKM. The CDR3 covers 14 residues. Trimming pared 2 bases from V and 3 bases from J, leaving 11 bases between. CDR3 bases: TGTGCCAGCAGTTTAGGGCTAGCAGACTACGAGCAGTACTTC. Translated, it gives CASSLGLADYEQYF. Together with reference TRBV28 and TRBJ2-7, the CDR3 gives the full variable domain: DVKVTQSSRYLVKRTGEKVFLECVQDMDHENMFWYRQDPGLGLRLIYFSYDVKMKEKGDIPEGYSVSREKKERFSLILESASTNQTSMYLCASSLGLADYEQYFGPGTRLTVT.

The V gene is TRBV30, the J gene TRBJ1-4, with D perhaps TRBD1 (5 bases). Germline CDR1 reads GTSNPN; CDR2 reads SVGIG (reference sequence). This CDR3 has 14 amino acids. V was clipped by 5 bases and J by 5 bases, with 15 bases between them. The CDR3 sequence: CAWAYGGLNEKLFF. The DNA for the CDR3 is TGTGCCTGGGCGTACGGGGGTTTAAATGAAAAACTGTTTTTT.

The rearrangement links TRBV5-1 to TRBJ2-3, with no clear D. V was clipped by 1 base and J by 6 bases, with 9 bases between them. This CDR3 has 13 amino acids. The germline gives CDR1 SGHRS, CDR2 YFSETQ. This CDR3 reads CASSLKLADTQYF. The CDR3 DNA sequence: TGCGCCAGCAGCTTGAAATTGGCGGATACGCAGTATTTT.

Note on this clone: Other DNA sequences from this sample encode an identical CDR3 as well. The V and J genes are TRBV5-4 and TRBJ1-4, with D perhaps TRBD1 (6 bases). CDR1 is SGHNT, CDR2 YYREEE, per germline (reference sequence). CDR3 length: 12 amino acids. The germline V and J ends were trimmed by 1 base and 8 bases, with 6 bases remaining between them. The CDR3 sequence is CASSLRGEKLFF. CDR3 DNA sequence: TGTGCCAGCAGCTTGAGGGGGGAAAAACTGTTTTTT. The full variable domain, completed using reference TRBV5-4 and TRBJ1-4, is ETGVTQSPTHLIKTRGQQVTLRCSSQSGHNTVSWYQQALGQGPQFIFQYYREEENGRGNFPPRFSGLQFPNYSSELNVNALELDDSALYLCASSLRGEKLFFGSGTQLSVL.

The rearrangement uses TRBV28 and TRBJ1-1, with 9 bases matching TRBD1. The germline V gene encodes CDR1 MDHEN and CDR2 SYDVKM. The CDR3 loop spans 12 amino acids. The junction had 0 bases not matched to a gene; V was cut back by 5 bases and J by 5 bases. The CDR3 spells CASSDRGTEAFF. For the CDR3, the DNA is TGTGCCAGCAGTGACAGGGGGACTGAAGCTTTCTTT.

The chain carries TRBV5-5 and TRBJ1-6, with D possibly being TRBD1 (5 bases). The CDR3 is 17 residues long. Germline loops: CDR1 SGHKS, CDR2 YYEKEE (reference sequence). V lost 3 bases and J lost 2, with 15 bases in between. The CDR3 nucleotides read TGTGCCAGCAGCTCCCACCCCAGGGAGACCTATAATTCACCCCTCCACTTT. This sequence encodes CASSSHPRETYNSPLHF.